Listed below are T cell receptor beta chains from one sample, sequenced in a study of regulatory T cells in long-lasting Graves disease. Each CDR3 protein is one row after TCRdb ran MiXCR on the multiplex PCR reads. The sample yields 550,000 to 600,000 distinct CDR3 sequences, approximately 16% seen once. Separately, the same data were catalogued under a study of T cells in Graves' hyperthyroidism and ophthalmopathy.

The material sequenced was peripheral blood mononuclear cells (PBMCs), taken at new diagnosis, from a patient treated with antithyroid drugs. These receptors were taken from a man aged 18 to 30 with Graves disease. Each CDR3 is given with its conserved first and last residue. The order of the fields is J gene, clone size, D gene, V gene, CDR3 DNA, CDR3 protein. The D gene is left open where the match is weak. Only some rows state a clone size, as once, few, many or a class for expanded clones.

J gene: TRBJ2-3
clone size: few
D gene: TRBD2
V gene: TRBV10-1
CDR3 DNA: TGCGCCAGCAGTGAGACTAGCGATCACCCAGATACGCAGTATTTT
CDR3 protein: CASSETSDHPDTQYF

J gene: TRBJ2-7
clone size: NA
D gene: TRBD1
V gene: TRBV13
CDR3 DNA: TGTGCCAGCAGCCCTTCCGGGGCGGAGACAGGGATCGGATCCTACGAGCAGTACTTC
CDR3 protein: CASSPSGAETGIGSYEQYF

J gene: TRBJ1-2
clone size: many
D gene: TRBD1
V gene: TRBV29-1
CDR3 DNA: TGCAGCTCTGGCGGGGACAGCTATGGCTACACCTTC
CDR3 protein: CSSGGDSYGYTF

J gene: TRBJ2-5
clone size: NA
D gene: NA
V gene: TRBV9
CDR3 DNA: TGTGCCAGCAGCAAGGGGGGGGGATTGGAGACCCAGTACTTC
CDR3 protein: CASSKGGGLETQYF

J gene: TRBJ2-7
clone size: NA
D gene: NA
V gene: TRBV9
CDR3 DNA: TGTGCCAGCAGCGCTGAGAGGGCCCCCTACGAGCAGTACTTC
CDR3 protein: CASSAERAPYEQYF

J gene: TRBJ2-1
clone size: few
D gene: NA
V gene: TRBV5-1
CDR3 DNA: TGCGCCAGCAGCTGGAAGGGAGCCCCGACCTACAATGAGCAGTTCTTC
CDR3 protein: CASSWKGAPTYNEQFF

J gene: TRBJ1-1
clone size: many
D gene: NA
V gene: TRBV5-1
CDR3 DNA: TGCGCCAGCAGCTTGATGGAGCGGAACACTGAAGCTTTCTTT
CDR3 protein: CASSLMERNTEAFF

J gene: TRBJ2-1
clone size: NA
D gene: TRBD2
V gene: TRBV3-1
CDR3 DNA: TGTGCCAGCAGACCAGGGCCCGGGACTAGCCTCAACAATGAGCAGTTCTTC
CDR3 protein: CASRPGPGTSLNNEQFF

J gene: TRBJ2-7
clone size: NA
D gene: TRBD1
V gene: TRBV19
CDR3 DNA: TGTGCCAGTGGGGGGACAGGGAGATGGTCCGAGCAGTACTTC
CDR3 protein: CASGGTGRWSEQYF

J gene: TRBJ2-3
clone size: many
D gene: TRBD1
V gene: TRBV20-1
CDR3 DNA: TGCAGTGCACGGAAATGGGACAGGGAAAGGGCAGATACGCAGTATTTT
CDR3 protein: CSARKWDRERADTQYF

J gene: TRBJ2-7
clone size: many
D gene: NA
V gene: TRBV12-3/TRBV12-4
CDR3 DNA: TGTGCCAGCAGGACGACAGGGGGCTCTAGCGGGGGGTACTACGAGCAGTACTTC
CDR3 protein: CASRTTGGSSGGYYEQYF

J gene: TRBJ2-7
clone size: NA
D gene: NA
V gene: TRBV10-3
CDR3 DNA: TGTGCCATCAGTGAGTCTCCAGGGAGGAAATCCTACGAGCAGTACTTC
CDR3 protein: CAISESPGRKSYEQYF

J gene: TRBJ2-7
clone size: many
D gene: NA
V gene: TRBV5-5
CDR3 DNA: TGTGCCAGCAGCGCACCGCGTGACAGAGAAACCTACGAGCAGTACTTC
CDR3 protein: CASSAPRDRETYEQYF

J gene: TRBJ2-1
clone size: many
D gene: TRBD2
V gene: TRBV12-5
CDR3 DNA: TGTGCTAGTGGTTTGATCAACCAGATCGCGGGAGGGCGAAATGAGCAGTTCTTC
CDR3 protein: CASGLINQIAGGRNEQFF

J gene: TRBJ2-7
clone size: few
D gene: TRBD2
V gene: TRBV3-1
CDR3 DNA: TGTGCCAGCAGCCAAGGGCGGCTGATAGCGGGAGATAACTACGAGCAGTACTTC
CDR3 protein: CASSQGRLIAGDNYEQYF

J gene: TRBJ1-1
clone size: NA
D gene: NA
V gene: TRBV10-3
CDR3 DNA: TGTGCCATCAGTGGGGCAGAGAACACTGAAGCTTTCTTT
CDR3 protein: CAISGAENTEAFF

J gene: TRBJ2-2
clone size: few
D gene: NA
V gene: TRBV5-1
CDR3 DNA: TGCGCCAGCAGCTTGGGATCGGCCCCGAACACCGGGGAGCTGTTTTTT
CDR3 protein: CASSLGSAPNTGELFF

J gene: TRBJ2-1
clone size: many
D gene: NA
V gene: TRBV2
CDR3 DNA: TGTGCCAGCAAGGACTCCTACAATGAGCAGTTCTTC
CDR3 protein: CASKDSYNEQFF

J gene: TRBJ2-4
clone size: few
D gene: TRBD1
V gene: TRBV27
CDR3 DNA: TGTGCCAGCTCAGGGACAGGGAAAAACATTCAGTACTTC
CDR3 protein: CASSGTGKNIQYF

J gene: TRBJ1-3
clone size: NA
D gene: NA
V gene: TRBV7-9
CDR3 DNA: TGTGCCAGCAGCTTAGCTCCAGGGGCTGGAAACACCATATATTTT
CDR3 protein: CASSLAPGAGNTIYF

J gene: TRBJ2-2
clone size: NA
D gene: TRBD2
V gene: TRBV20-1
CDR3 DNA: TGCAGTGCCAGCAGCGGGAGGAACACCGGGGAGCTGTTTTTT
CDR3 protein: CSASSGRNTGELFF

J gene: TRBJ2-5
clone size: NA
D gene: TRBD2
V gene: TRBV3-1
CDR3 DNA: TGTGCCAGCAGCCAAGATTTACTAGCGGTCAGGGCCCAGTACTTC
CDR3 protein: CASSQDLLAVRAQYF

J gene: TRBJ2-7
clone size: many
D gene: TRBD1
V gene: TRBV18
CDR3 DNA: TGTGCCAGCTCACTACAGGGGGCTCACTACGAGCAGTACTTC
CDR3 protein: CASSLQGAHYEQYF

J gene: TRBJ2-1
clone size: many
D gene: NA
V gene: TRBV2
CDR3 DNA: TGTGCCGGCGGCAGGGGGGGCGAGCAGTTCTTC
CDR3 protein: CAGGRGGEQFF

J gene: TRBJ2-7
clone size: NA
D gene: TRBD1
V gene: TRBV5-6
CDR3 DNA: TGTGCCAGCAGCCGCCCGGGACAGCACTACGAGCAGTACTTC
CDR3 protein: CASSRPGQHYEQYF

J gene: TRBJ2-2
clone size: NA
D gene: NA
V gene: TRBV13
CDR3 DNA: TGTGCCAGCAGTTGGACGGGGCTTGCCGGGGAGCTGTTTTTT
CDR3 protein: CASSWTGLAGELFF

J gene: TRBJ2-3
clone size: many
D gene: TRBD2
V gene: TRBV3-1
CDR3 DNA: TGTGCCAGCAGCCAAGTAGCGGGAGTGGCTGATACGCAGTATTTT
CDR3 protein: CASSQVAGVADTQYF

J gene: TRBJ2-3
clone size: many
D gene: TRBD1
V gene: TRBV30
CDR3 DNA: TGTGCCTGGATGCAGGGGGCGCGGATCACAGATACGCAGTATTTT
CDR3 protein: CAWMQGARITDTQYF

J gene: TRBJ2-1
clone size: NA
D gene: TRBD2
V gene: TRBV4-1
CDR3 DNA: TGCGCCAGCAGCCGAGGGAGGGGAGGGAATGAGCAGTTCTTC
CDR3 protein: CASSRGRGGNEQFF

J gene: TRBJ1-5
clone size: many
D gene: TRBD1
V gene: TRBV5-1
CDR3 DNA: TGCGCCAGCAGCCCCGGGACAGGGGGAAATGTTCAGCCCCAGCATTTT
CDR3 protein: CASSPGTGGNVQPQHF

J gene: TRBJ2-1
clone size: few
D gene: TRBD2
V gene: TRBV30
CDR3 DNA: TGTGCCTGTCCCGGAGCGGGAGGCCACAATGAGCAGTTCTTC
CDR3 protein: CACPGAGGHNEQFF

J gene: TRBJ1-1
clone size: many
D gene: NA
V gene: TRBV6-1
CDR3 DNA: TGTGCCAGCAGACCAGAAACCCCGGGTCGGAACACTGAAGCTTTCTTT
CDR3 protein: CASRPETPGRNTEAFF

J gene: TRBJ2-3
clone size: NA
D gene: NA
V gene: TRBV7-6
CDR3 DNA: TGTGCCAGCAGCTTAGGGCAACCTTTGGGAGATACGCAGTATTTT
CDR3 protein: CASSLGQPLGDTQYF

J gene: TRBJ1-6
clone size: many
D gene: TRBD1
V gene: TRBV6-1
CDR3 DNA: TGTGCCAGCAGTGAAGCGCTACAGGGGCGTTCACCCCTCCACTTT
CDR3 protein: CASSEALQGRSPLHF

J gene: TRBJ2-3
clone size: many
D gene: TRBD2
V gene: TRBV20-1
CDR3 DNA: TGCAGTGCGGCTAGCGGGCCAGATACGCAGTATTTT
CDR3 protein: CSAASGPDTQYF

J gene: TRBJ1-1
clone size: NA
D gene: NA
V gene: TRBV11-2
CDR3 DNA: TGTGCCAGCAGTTTATCGGCCAGGGGCACTGAAGCTTTCTTT
CDR3 protein: CASSLSARGTEAFF

J gene: TRBJ2-2
clone size: NA
D gene: NA
V gene: TRBV6-2/TRBV6-3
CDR3 DNA: TGTGCCAGCAGTTACTCGGGCGGTGGGGCTGGCGGGGAGCTGTTTTTT
CDR3 protein: CASSYSGGGAGGELFF

J gene: TRBJ2-2
clone size: many
D gene: NA
V gene: TRBV18
CDR3 DNA: TGTGCCAGCTCCCGTACCCGGACCGGGGAGCTGTTTTTT
CDR3 protein: CASSRTRTGELFF

J gene: TRBJ2-5
clone size: many
D gene: TRBD2
V gene: TRBV7-9
CDR3 DNA: TGTGCCAGCAGCTTAGTCTCACTAGCGGGAGTTGGAGAAGAGACCCAGTACTTC
CDR3 protein: CASSLVSLAGVGEETQYF

J gene: TRBJ2-1
clone size: NA
D gene: TRBD2
V gene: TRBV5-1
CDR3 DNA: TGCGCCAGCAGCTCGGGACTAGCGGTGAGACATGAGCAGTTCTTC
CDR3 protein: CASSSGLAVRHEQFF

J gene: TRBJ2-7
clone size: many
D gene: TRBD2
V gene: TRBV6-1
CDR3 DNA: TGTGCCGACTCCGGGACTAGTGAAAGAGACCCCTACGAGCAGTACTTC
CDR3 protein: CADSGTSERDPYEQYF

J gene: TRBJ2-1
clone size: few
D gene: NA
V gene: TRBV5-4
CDR3 DNA: TGTGCCAGCAGCTTCTCCGGGAGTGAGTTGTATGAGCAGTTCTTC
CDR3 protein: CASSFSGSELYEQFF

J gene: TRBJ1-1
clone size: many
D gene: TRBD1
V gene: TRBV20-1
CDR3 DNA: TGCAGTGTCCCGGACAGGCGACTAATGAACACTGAAGCTTTCTTT
CDR3 protein: CSVPDRRLMNTEAFF

J gene: TRBJ2-7
clone size: many
D gene: TRBD2
V gene: TRBV27
CDR3 DNA: TGTGCCAGCGGTCTATGGGGGACTAGCGTCTACGAGCAGTACTTC
CDR3 protein: CASGLWGTSVYEQYF

J gene: TRBJ1-1
clone size: NA
D gene: NA
V gene: TRBV4-1
CDR3 DNA: TGCGCCAGCAGCCAAGACCAGGGATCTGAAGCTTTCTTT
CDR3 protein: CASSQDQGSEAFF

J gene: TRBJ2-7
clone size: NA
D gene: NA
V gene: TRBV27
CDR3 DNA: TGTGCCAGCACCACCTTGGGTAGGTTAGCCTACGAGCAGTACTTC
CDR3 protein: CASTTLGRLAYEQYF

J gene: TRBJ2-1
clone size: many
D gene: NA
V gene: TRBV28
CDR3 DNA: TGTGCCAACAAACGCGCCAGGAGCTCCTACAATGAGCAGTTCTTC
CDR3 protein: CANKRARSSYNEQFF

J gene: TRBJ2-7
clone size: NA
D gene: TRBD2
V gene: TRBV3-1
CDR3 DNA: TGTGCCAGCAGCCCGCTTGCTTTCCCTGTGAGCGGGGCCCGCTACGAGCAGTACTTC
CDR3 protein: CASSPLAFPVSGARYEQYF

J gene: TRBJ2-2
clone size: NA
D gene: NA
V gene: TRBV6-1
CDR3 DNA: TGTACCAGCAGTGAGACGCAGGGGTCAACCGGGGAGCTGTTTTTT
CDR3 protein: CTSSETQGSTGELFF

J gene: TRBJ2-3
clone size: NA
D gene: NA
V gene: TRBV29-1
CDR3 DNA: TGCAGCTCCTCCGAAAGCGGTGGAGGGGGTACAGATACGCAGTATTTT
CDR3 protein: CSSSESGGGGTDTQYF

J gene: TRBJ2-7
clone size: NA
D gene: NA
V gene: TRBV15
CDR3 DNA: TGTGCCACCACCCGGGAGAGGGGCCACGAGCAGTACTTC
CDR3 protein: CATTRERGHEQYF

J gene: TRBJ2-7
clone size: many
D gene: NA
V gene: TRBV12-3/TRBV12-4
CDR3 DNA: TGTGCCAGCAGTTTAGGGTTTGGCTACGAGCAGTACTTC
CDR3 protein: CASSLGFGYEQYF

J gene: TRBJ2-7
clone size: few
D gene: NA
V gene: TRBV30
CDR3 DNA: TGTGCCTGGGCCCGCAGGTTGTCGGTGCAGTACTTC
CDR3 protein: CAWARRLSVQYF